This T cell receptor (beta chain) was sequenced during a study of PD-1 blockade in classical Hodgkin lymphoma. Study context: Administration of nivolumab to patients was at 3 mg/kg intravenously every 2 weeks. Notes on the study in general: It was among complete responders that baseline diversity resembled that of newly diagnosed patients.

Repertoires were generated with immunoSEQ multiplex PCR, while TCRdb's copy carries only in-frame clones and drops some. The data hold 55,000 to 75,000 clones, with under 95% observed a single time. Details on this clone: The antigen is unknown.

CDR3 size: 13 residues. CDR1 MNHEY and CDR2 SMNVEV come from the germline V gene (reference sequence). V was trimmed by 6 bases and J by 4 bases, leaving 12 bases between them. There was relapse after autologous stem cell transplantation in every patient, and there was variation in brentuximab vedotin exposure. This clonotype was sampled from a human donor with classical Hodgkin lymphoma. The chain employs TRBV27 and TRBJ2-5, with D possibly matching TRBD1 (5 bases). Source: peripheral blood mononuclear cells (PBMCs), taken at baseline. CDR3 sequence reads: CASSLRVSETQYF. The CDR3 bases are TGTGCCAGCAGCCTCAGGGTCTCAGAGACCCAGTACTTC.